This TCR beta chain was sequenced during a study (dated by TCRdb to between 2015 and 2016). Ten or more counts support this clonotype. Its specific antigen is unknown. It has no much larger one-base neighbor in the sample; base qualities were not kept. To prepare the library, RT-PCR was applied. Sequencing instrument: Illumina MiSeq. The public reads were reprocessed in TCRdb via fastp at Q25 and MiXCR, keeping in-frame beta chains. One record per CDR3 amino acid sequence lists the most common genes and DNA. Counted in this sample were hundreds of thousands of distinct CDR3 sequences; 11% to 15% of them appeared once. 3.6% of the sample comes from the top ten. Source material: memory CD4+ T cells from blood. This sequence was found in a female donor in good health, serving as a healthy control.

The bases are TGTGCCAGCAGTCTAAGGCTAACTAAGACACAGAGCACAGATACGCAGTATTTT. Its protein reads: CASSLRLTKTQSTDTQYF. The rearrangement combines TRBV6-5 with TRBJ2-3; no D segment can be confidently identified. Cut back by 5 bases and 0 bases, the V and J ends lie 21 bases apart. The CDR3 holds 18 amino acids from the cysteine to the phenylalanine. The sequence is cut down to CDR3 DNA, 54 bases in frame from base 1. The germline V gene sets CDR1 to MNHEY and CDR2 to SVGAGI.